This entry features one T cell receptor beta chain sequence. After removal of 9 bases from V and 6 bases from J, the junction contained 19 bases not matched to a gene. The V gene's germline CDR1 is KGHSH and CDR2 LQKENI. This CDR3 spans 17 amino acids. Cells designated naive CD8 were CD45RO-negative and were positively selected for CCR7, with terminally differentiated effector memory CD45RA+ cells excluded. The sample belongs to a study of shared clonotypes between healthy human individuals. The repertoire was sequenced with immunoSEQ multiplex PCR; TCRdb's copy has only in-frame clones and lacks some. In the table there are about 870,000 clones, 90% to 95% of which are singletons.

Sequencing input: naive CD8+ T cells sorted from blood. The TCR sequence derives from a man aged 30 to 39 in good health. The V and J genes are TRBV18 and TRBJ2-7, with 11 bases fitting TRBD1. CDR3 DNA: TGTGCCAGTTCGGGGACAGGGGGAACCTTGGGTCTTTGCGAGCAGTACTTC. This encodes CASSGTGGTLGLCEQYF.